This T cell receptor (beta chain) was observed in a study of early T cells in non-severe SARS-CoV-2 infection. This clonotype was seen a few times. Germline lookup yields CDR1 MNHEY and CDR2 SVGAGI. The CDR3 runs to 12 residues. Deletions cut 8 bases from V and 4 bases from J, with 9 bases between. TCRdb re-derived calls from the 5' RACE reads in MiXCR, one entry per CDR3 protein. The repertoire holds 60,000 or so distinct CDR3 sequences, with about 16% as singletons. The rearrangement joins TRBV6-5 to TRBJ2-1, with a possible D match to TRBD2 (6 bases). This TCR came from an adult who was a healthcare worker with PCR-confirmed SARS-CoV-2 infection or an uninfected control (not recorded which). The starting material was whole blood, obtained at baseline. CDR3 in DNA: TGTGCCAGCGGGACTGGGTACAATGAGCAGTTCTTC. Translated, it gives CASGTGYNEQFF.